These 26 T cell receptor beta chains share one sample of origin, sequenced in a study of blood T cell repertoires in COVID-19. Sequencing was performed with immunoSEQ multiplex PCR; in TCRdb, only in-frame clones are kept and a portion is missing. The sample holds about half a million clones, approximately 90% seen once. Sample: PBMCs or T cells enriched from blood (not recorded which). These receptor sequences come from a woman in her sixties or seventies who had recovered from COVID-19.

CDR3 in DNA: TGTGCCACCAAAACTGGGGGCGGCGAAACTGAAGCTTTCTTT. This encodes CATKTGGGETEAFF. This rearrangement joins TRBV10-3 to TRBJ1-1; D might be TRBD1 (6 bases). Per the germline V gene, CDR1 is ENHRY and CDR2 is SYGVKD. This CDR3 spans 14 amino acids. V lost 10 bases and J lost 5, with 20 bases in between.

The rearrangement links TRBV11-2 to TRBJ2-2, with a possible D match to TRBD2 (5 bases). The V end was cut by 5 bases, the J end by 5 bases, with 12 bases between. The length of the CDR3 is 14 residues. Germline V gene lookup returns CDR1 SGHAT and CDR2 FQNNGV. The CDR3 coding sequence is TGTGCCAGCAGCCCTTCCCGAGGGACCGGGGAGCTGTTTTTT. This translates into CASSPSRGTGELFF.

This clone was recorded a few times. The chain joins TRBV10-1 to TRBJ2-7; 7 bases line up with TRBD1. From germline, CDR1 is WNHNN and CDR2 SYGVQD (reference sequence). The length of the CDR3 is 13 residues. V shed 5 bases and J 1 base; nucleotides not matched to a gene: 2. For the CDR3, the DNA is TGCGCCAGCAGTTCAGGGGGATCCTACGAGCAGTACTTC. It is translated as CASSSGGSYEQYF.

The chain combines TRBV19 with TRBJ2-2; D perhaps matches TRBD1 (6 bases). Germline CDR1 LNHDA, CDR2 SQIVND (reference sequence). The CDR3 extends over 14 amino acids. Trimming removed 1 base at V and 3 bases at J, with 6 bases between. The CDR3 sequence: CASSIGQDTGELFF. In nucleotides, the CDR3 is TGTGCCAGTAGTATAGGACAGGACACCGGGGAGCTGTTTTTT.

CDR3 sequence reads: CASSEEEGVETQYF. In nucleotides, the CDR3 is TGTGCCAGCAGTGAAGAAGAGGGGGTGGAGACCCAGTACTTC. V and J are TRBV6-1 and TRBJ2-5; the D gene is possibly TRBD1 (6 bases). Per germline, CDR1 MNHNS and CDR2 SASEGT. Trimming pared 1 base from V and 5 bases from J, leaving 11 bases between. This CDR3 comprises 14 residues.

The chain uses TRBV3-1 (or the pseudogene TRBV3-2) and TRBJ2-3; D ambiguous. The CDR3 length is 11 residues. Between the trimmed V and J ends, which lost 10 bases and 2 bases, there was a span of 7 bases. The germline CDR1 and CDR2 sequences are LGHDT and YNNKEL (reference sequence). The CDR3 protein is CATSLTDTQYF. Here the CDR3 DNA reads TGTGCCACCTCCCTCACAGATACGCAGTATTTT.

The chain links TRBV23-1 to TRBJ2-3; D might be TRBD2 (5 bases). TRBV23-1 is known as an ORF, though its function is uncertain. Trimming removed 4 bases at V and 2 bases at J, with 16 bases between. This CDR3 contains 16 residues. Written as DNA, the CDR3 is TGCGCCAGCAGTCTACGTGGGGAGATTATCACAGATACGCAGTATTTT. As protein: CASSLRGEIITDTQYF.

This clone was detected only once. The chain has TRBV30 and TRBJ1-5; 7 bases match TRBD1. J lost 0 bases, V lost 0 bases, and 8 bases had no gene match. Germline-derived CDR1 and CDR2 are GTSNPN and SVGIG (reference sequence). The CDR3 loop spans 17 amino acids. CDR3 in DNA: TGTGCCTGGAGTGTTAACAGGGGCGGTTATAGCAATCAGCCCCAGCATTTT. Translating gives CAWSVNRGGYSNQPQHF.

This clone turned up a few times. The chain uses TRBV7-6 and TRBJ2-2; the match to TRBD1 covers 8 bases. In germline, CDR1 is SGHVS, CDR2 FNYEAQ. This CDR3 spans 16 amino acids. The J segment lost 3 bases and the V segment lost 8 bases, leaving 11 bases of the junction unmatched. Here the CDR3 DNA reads TGTGCCAGCGCCCAATGGACAGGGCCTGACACCGGGGAGCTGTTTTTT. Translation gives CASAQWTGPDTGELFF.

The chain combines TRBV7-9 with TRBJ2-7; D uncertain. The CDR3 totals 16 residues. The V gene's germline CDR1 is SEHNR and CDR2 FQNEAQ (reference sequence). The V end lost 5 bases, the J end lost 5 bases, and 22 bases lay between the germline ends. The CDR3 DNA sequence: TGTGCCAGCAGCCGGGTAAGCCTTTTCGCCGGCGACGAGCAGTACTTC. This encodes CASSRVSLFAGDEQYF.

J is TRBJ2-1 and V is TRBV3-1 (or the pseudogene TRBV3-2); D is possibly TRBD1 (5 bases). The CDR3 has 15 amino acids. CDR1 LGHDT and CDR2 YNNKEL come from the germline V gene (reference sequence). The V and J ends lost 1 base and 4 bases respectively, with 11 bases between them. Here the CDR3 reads CASSQGGLIYNEQFF. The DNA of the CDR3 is TGTGCCAGCAGCCAAGGGGGCCTCATATACAATGAGCAGTTCTTC.

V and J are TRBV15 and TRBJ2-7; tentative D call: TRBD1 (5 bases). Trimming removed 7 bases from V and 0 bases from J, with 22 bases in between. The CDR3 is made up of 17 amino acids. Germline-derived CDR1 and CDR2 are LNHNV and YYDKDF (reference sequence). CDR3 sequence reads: CATTDTPGRVGSYEQYV. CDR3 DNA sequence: TGTGCCACCACCGATACCCCAGGCAGGGTGGGCTCCTACGAGCAGTACGTC.

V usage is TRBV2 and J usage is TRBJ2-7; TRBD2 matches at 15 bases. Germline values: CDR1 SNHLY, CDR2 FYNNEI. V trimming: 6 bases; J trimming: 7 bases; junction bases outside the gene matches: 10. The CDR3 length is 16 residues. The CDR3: CASRAGTSGGPGEQYV. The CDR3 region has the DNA TGTGCCAGCAGAGCCGGGACTAGCGGGGGGCCAGGGGAGCAGTACGTC.

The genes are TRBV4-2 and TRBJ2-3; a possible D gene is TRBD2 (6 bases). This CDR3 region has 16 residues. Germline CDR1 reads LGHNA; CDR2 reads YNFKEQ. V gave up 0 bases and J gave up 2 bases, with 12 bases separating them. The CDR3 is CASSQERDFYTDTQYF. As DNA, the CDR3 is TGTGCCAGCAGCCAAGAAAGGGACTTCTACACAGATACGCAGTATTTT.

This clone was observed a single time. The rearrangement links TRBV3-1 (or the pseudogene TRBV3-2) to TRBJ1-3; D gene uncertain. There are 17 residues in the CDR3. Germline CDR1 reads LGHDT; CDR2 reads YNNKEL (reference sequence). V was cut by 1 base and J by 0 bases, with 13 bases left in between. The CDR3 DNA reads TGTGCCAGCAGCCAAGCGGTGTTAATATCCTCTGGAAACACCATATATTTT. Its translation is CASSQAVLISSGNTIYF.

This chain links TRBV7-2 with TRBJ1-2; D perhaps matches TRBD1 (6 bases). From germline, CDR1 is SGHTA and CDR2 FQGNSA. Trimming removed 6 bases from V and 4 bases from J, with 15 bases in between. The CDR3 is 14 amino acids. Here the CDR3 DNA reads TGTGCCAGCAGACATAGACAGGCTGGCTATGGCTACACCTTC. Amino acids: CASRHRQAGYGYTF.

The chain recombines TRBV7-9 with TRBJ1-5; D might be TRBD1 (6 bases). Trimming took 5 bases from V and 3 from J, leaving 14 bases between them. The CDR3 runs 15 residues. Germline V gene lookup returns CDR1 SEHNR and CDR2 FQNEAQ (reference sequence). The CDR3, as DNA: TGTGCCAGCAGCCCGACAGGAGGCCCCAATCAGCCCCAGCATTTT. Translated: CASSPTGGPNQPQHF.

The CDR3 reads CASSQDEFNEKLFF. The CDR3 DNA sequence: TGCGCCAGCAGCCAAGACGAGTTTAATGAAAAACTGTTTTTT. The gene calls are TRBV4-1 and TRBJ1-4, with D unclear. Trimming removed 0 bases from V and 4 bases from J, with 6 bases in between. This CDR3 has 14 amino acids. Germline-derived CDR1 and CDR2 are MGHRA and YSYEKL.

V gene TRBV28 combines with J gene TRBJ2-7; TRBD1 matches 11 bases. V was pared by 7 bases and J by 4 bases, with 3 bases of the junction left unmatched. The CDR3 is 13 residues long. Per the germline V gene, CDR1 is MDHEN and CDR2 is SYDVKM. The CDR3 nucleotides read TGTGCCAGCAAGGGGACAGGGGGTTACGAGCAGTACGTC. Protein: CASKGTGGYEQYV.

CDR3 loop: CASGLVRGGVSSEQYF. The DNA of the CDR3 is TGTGCTAGTGGTTTGGTACGTGGAGGGGTGAGTAGCGAGCAGTACTTC. This chain uses TRBV12-5 with TRBJ2-7; a weak D match, TRBD2 (6 bases). The CDR3 covers 16 residues. V lost 0 bases to trimming and J lost 6 bases, with 18 bases between them. CDR1 and CDR2 from the germline V gene are LGHNT and FRNRAP.

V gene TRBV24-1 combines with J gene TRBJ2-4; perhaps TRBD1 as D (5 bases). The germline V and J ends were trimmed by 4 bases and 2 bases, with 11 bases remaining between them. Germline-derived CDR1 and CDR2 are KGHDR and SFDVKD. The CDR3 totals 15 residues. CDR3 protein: CATSDPRDPKNIQYF. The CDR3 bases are TGTGCCACCAGTGACCCCAGGGATCCCAAAAACATTCAGTACTTC.

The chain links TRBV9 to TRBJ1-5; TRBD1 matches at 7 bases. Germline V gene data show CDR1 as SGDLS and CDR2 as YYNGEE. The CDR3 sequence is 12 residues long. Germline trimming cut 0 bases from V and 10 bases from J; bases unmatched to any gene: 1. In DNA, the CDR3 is TGTGCCAGCAGCGTAGAAGGGGGCCCCCAGCATTTT. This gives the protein CASSVEGGPQHF.

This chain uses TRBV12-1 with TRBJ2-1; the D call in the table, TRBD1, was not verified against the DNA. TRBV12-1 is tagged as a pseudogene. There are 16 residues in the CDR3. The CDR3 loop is CASSFAQGQGAAEQFF. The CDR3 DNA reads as TGTGCCAGCAGCTTTGCGCAGGGACAGGGGGCCGCTGAGCAGTTCTTC.

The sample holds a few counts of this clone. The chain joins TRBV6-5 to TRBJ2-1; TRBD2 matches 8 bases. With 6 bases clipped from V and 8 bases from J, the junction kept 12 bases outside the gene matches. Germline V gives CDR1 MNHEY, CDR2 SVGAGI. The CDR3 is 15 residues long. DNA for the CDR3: TGTGCCAGCAGAAACTTAGCGGGAAGCCTCTATGAGCAGTTCTTC. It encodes CASRNLAGSLYEQFF.

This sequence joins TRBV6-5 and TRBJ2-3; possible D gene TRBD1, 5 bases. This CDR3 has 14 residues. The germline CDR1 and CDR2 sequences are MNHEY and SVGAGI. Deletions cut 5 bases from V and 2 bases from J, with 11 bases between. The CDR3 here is CASSPDRPTDTQYF. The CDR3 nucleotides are TGTGCCAGCAGTCCCGACAGACCCACAGATACGCAGTATTTT.

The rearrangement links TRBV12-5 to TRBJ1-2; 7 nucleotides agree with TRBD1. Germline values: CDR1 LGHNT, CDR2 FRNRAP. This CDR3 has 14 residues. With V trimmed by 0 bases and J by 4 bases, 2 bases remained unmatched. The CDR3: CASGLVGGFYGYTF. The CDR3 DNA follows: TGTGCTAGTGGTTTGGTAGGGGGCTTCTATGGCTACACCTTC. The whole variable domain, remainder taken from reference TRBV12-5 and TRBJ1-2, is DARVTQTPRHKVTEMGQEVTMRCQPILGHNTVFWYRQTMMQGLELLAYFRNRAPLDDSGMPKDRFSAEMPDATLATLKIQPSEPRDSAVYFCASGLVGGFYGYTFGSGTRLTVV.